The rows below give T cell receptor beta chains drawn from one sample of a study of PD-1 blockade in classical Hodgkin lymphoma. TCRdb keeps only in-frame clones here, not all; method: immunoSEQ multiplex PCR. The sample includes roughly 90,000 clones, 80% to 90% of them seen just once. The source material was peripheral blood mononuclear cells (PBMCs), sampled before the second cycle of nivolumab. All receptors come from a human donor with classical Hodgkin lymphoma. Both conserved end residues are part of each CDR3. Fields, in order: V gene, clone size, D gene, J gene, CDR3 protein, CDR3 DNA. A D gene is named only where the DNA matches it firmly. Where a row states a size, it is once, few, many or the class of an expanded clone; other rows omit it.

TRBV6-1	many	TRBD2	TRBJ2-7	CASSEVGAASGRSAEQYF	TGTGCCAGCAGTGAGGTGGGGGCGGCTAGCGGGAGAAGTGCCGAGCAGTACTTC
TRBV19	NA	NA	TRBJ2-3	CASSISATSTDTQYF	TGTGCCAGTAGTATCTCGGCCACCAGCACAGATACGCAGTATTTT
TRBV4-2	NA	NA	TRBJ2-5	CASSQANRQSGWETQYF	TGTGCCAGCAGCCAAGCGAACAGACAGTCCGGGTGGGAGACCCAGTACTTC
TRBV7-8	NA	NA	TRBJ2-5	CASSQLRVYQETQYF	TGTGCCAGCAGTCAACTCCGGGTCTACCAAGAGACCCAGTACTTC
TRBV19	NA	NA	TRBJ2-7	CASSVTGFAYEQYF	TGTGCCAGTAGTGTCACAGGGTTCGCCTACGAGCAGTACTTC
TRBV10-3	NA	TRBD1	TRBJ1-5	CASRTGYNQPQHF	TGTGCCAGCCGGACAGGGTACAATCAGCCCCAGCATTTT
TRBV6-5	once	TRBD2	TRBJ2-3	CASSLGGGTDTQYF	TGTGCCAGCAGTCTGGGGGGGGGCACAGATACGCAGTATTTT
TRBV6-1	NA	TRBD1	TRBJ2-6	CASSATGGGFSGANVLTF	TGTGCCAGCAGTGCCACAGGGGGCGGATTCTCTGGGGCCAACGTCCTGACTTTC
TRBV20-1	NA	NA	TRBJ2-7	CSGRLVREQYF	TGCAGTGGAAGACTAGTTCGCGAGCAGTACTTC
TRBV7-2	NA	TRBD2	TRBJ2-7	CASSPLAGARREQYF	TGTGCCAGCAGCCCCCTAGCGGGAGCGCGCCGCGAGCAGTACTTC
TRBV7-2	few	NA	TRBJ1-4	CASSDFEKLFF	TGTGCCAGCAGCGATTTCGAAAAACTGTTTTTT
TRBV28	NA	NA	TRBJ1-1	CASRHDAYEAFF	TGTGCCAGCAGACACGACGCGTACGAAGCTTTCTTT
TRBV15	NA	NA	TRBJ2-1	CATSREEYSGNEQFF	TGTGCCACCAGCAGAGAGGAATATAGCGGCAATGAGCAGTTCTTC
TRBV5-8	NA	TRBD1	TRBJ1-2	CASSFEMTRRGEDGYTF	TGTGCCAGCAGCTTCGAAATGACCCGCAGGGGGGAAGATGGCTACACCTTC
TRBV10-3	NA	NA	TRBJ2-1	CAATPGESEQFF	TGTGCCGCGACGCCGGGGGAGTCTGAGCAGTTCTTC
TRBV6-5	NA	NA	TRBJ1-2	CASSHKLSSYGYTF	TGTGCCAGCAGTCATAAACTGTCGAGCTATGGCTACACCTTC
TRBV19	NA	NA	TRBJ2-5	CASSLGGQIQETQYF	TGTGCCAGTAGTCTGGGGGGACAGATCCAAGAGACCCAGTACTTC